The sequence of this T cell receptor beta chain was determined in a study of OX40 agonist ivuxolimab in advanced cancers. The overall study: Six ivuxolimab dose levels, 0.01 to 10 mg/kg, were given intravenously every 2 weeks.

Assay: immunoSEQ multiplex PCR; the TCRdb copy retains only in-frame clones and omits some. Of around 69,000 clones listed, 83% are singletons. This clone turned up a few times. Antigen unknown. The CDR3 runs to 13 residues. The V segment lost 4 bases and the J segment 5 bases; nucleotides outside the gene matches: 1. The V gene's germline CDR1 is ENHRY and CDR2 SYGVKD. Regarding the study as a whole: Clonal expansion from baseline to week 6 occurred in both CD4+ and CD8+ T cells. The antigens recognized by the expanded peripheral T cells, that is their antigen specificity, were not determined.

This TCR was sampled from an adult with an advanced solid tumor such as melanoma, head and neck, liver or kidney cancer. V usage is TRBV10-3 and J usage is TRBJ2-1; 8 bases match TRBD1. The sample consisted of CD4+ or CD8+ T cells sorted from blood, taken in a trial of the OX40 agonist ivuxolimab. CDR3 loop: CAISGTGNNEQFF. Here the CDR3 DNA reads TGTGCCATCAGTGGGACAGGGAACAATGAGCAGTTCTTC.